This entry features one T cell receptor (beta chain) sequence. The sample holds one count of this clone. Its cognate antigen has yet to be identified. Base quality data are lacking; no much larger clone is found one base away. This specimen belongs to a study of blood T cell repertoires in COVID-19 (dated by TCRdb to 2020 to 2022). Background for the entire study: Samples covering the acute and convalescent phases of COVID-19 were provided by collaborators in the United States, Italy and Spain. Nearly every sample came with metadata listing a de-identified subject ID, COVID-19 status, age in years and sex. Where HLA class I and class II types were available, the types were taken from metadata supplied by the sample provider, not from assay-based typing. Deeply sampled blood TCRbeta repertoires from subjects exposed to, actively infected with, or recovered from COVID-19 were included in the dataset. A freely available public database, intended as a resource for researchers studying the immune response to SARS-CoV-2, is where the repertoires were released. Samples came from the ongoing ImmuneRACE study (first 160 participants) plus 1,254 subjects from 6 global collaborators. The material from the prospective study consisted of cDNA or gDNA derived from T cells, B-cell-depleted T cells, or PBMCs. Beyond this particular receptor, the publication reports: Clinical and demographic metadata were provided uncurated, with the amount varying by source and participant.

The immunoSEQ Assay, a bias-controlled multiplex PCR, was used to amplify TCRbeta CDR3 regions from genomic DNA. In the authors' own workflow: Nucleated cell counts per sample were estimated from amplification of reference gene primers within the assay. To quantify the absolute abundance of each unique TCRbeta CDR3 rearrangement, sequence reads were collapsed and filtered. For each sample, productive Simpson clonality was calculated as the square root of Simpson's diversity index across productive rearrangements. Not all clones reach the TCRdb copy of this immuneACCESS table, which keeps in-frame sequences only. Checked studies attribute under half of the gap to unresolved V genes and leave the rest unexplained. The V and J calls and clone size were taken over from that table, and D and trimming were inferred from the DNA. The sample includes 60,000 to 85,000 clones, with around 70% observed a single time. The ten biggest clones cover 20% to 25% of the sample.

The CDR3 starts with the cysteine, ends with the phenylalanine, and has 13 residues. The sequence is cut down to CDR3 DNA, 39 bases in frame from base 1. Relative to germline, V is missing 10 bases and J is missing 2 bases, with 7 bases of the junction outside any gene match. CDR1 and CDR2, looked up from the germline V gene (reference sequence), are LNHDA and SQIVND. Collaborating institutions collected whole blood in K2EDTA tubes following their own protocols. Collaborator samples were shipped for TCRbeta analysis as frozen whole blood, isolated PBMCs, or DNA extracted from either sample type. This sequence originates from a man aged 65 to 79 with acute or convalescent COVID-19. Sequencing was carried out using peripheral blood. The chain links TRBV19 with TRBJ2-5; 7 central nucleotides agree with TRBD1. The bases read TGTGCCACCCAAGGGGGCAGTCAAGAGACCCAGTACTTC. This encodes CATQGGSQETQYF.